Listed here are 21 T cell receptor beta chains from one sample, sequenced in a study of HIV-infected children after antiretroviral therapy interruption. Treatment noted: PENTA 11 planned treatment interruption arm or continuous ART arm. The TCR library was built from RNA with a 3' RACE protocol and unique molecular identifiers. TCRdb called the 3' RACE reads again in MiXCR, with one record for every CDR3 protein. The sample has 90,000 or so distinct CDR3 sequences; about 7% are singletons. The sample consisted of CD45RA+ CD4+ T cells from PBMCs, pooled from several time points, taken from a donor given antiretroviral therapy, either interrupted or continuous. Subset defined: naive CD4+ CD45RA+ CD45RO- T cells. The receptors originated from a pool of human donors with HIV.

This clonotype was seen many times. J is TRBJ1-1 and V is TRBV5-1, with D unresolved. The CDR3 runs to 13 residues. V shed 2 bases and J shed 4 bases, with 9 bases lying between them. Germline CDR1 reads SGHRS; CDR2 reads YFSETQ. CDR3 region: CASSFVRGTEAFF. DNA of the CDR3: TGCGCCAGCAGCTTCGTTCGCGGCACTGAAGCTTTCTTT.

This clonotype was seen many times. The chain links TRBV28 to TRBJ1-5; D uncertain. Between the trimmed V and J ends, which lost 3 bases and 7 bases, there was a span of 13 bases. The CDR3 runs to 14 residues. CDR1 and CDR2 (germline): MDHEN, SYDVKM. Here the CDR3 reads CASSLSGPGQPQHF. The CDR3 DNA follows: TGTGCCAGCAGTTTGAGCGGCCCGGGGCAGCCCCAGCATTTT.

This clonotype has a count of ten or more. Here the CDR3 reads CASSSGSGANVLTF. In DNA form, the CDR3 reads TGCGCCAGCAGCTCGGGCTCTGGGGCCAACGTCCTGACTTTC. The chain couples TRBV5-1 to TRBJ2-6, with D unclear. The germline V gene has CDR1 SGHRS and CDR2 YFSETQ. Between the trimmed V and J ends, which lost 3 bases and 0 bases, there was a span of 4 bases. The CDR3 is 14 amino acids.

The chain couples TRBV10-3 to TRBJ1-2; tentatively, D is TRBD1 (5 bases). This CDR3 is 14 amino acids long. Germline V gene sequence: CDR1 ENHRY, CDR2 SYGVKD. V lost 2 bases and J lost 4, with 11 bases in between. CDR3: CAISEGRVGYGYTF. CDR3 in DNA: TGTGCCATCAGTGAGGGCAGGGTCGGCTATGGCTACACCTTC.

The table lists this clonotype with a few counts. CDR3 protein: CASSHGGGANVLTF. The DNA for the CDR3 is TGTGCCAGCAGCCACGGGGGGGGGGCCAACGTCCTGACTTTC. This chain links TRBV12-3 or TRBV12-4 with TRBJ2-6, with 7 bases identical to TRBD2. The CDR3 has 14 residues. The V and J ends lost 6 bases and 4 bases, in that order; junction bases with no gene match: 3.

This clonotype was observed many times. CDR3 sequence: CASSLGDREYF. The CDR3, as DNA: TGTGCCAGCAGTTTAGGTGACCGGGAGTACTTC. The rearrangement links TRBV12-3 or TRBV12-4 to TRBJ2-7; D is ambiguous. Trimming cost V 1 base and J 11 bases, with 9 bases left between them. The CDR3 has 11 residues.

This clonotype was recorded many times. The J gene is TRBJ1-2, the V gene TRBV7-9, with D perhaps matching TRBD1 (5 bases). Germline CDR1 and CDR2: SEHNR and FQNEAQ (reference sequence). This CDR3 is built from 15 residues. Trimming cost V 5 bases and J 0 bases, with 13 bases left between them. CDR3 in DNA: TGTGCCAGCAGCCGTGGGGACGGAGCTAACTATGGCTACACCTTC. This sequence encodes CASSRGDGANYGYTF.

This clonotype has ten or more counts. The chain couples TRBV27 to TRBJ2-7, with D tentatively TRBD1 (6 bases). Trimming took 6 bases from V and 5 from J, leaving 17 bases between them. The CDR3 contains 14 residues. The germline CDR1 and CDR2 sequences are MNHEY and SMNVEV (reference sequence). In DNA form, the CDR3 reads TGTGCCAGCAGCAGATTCAGGGGAGACAACGAGCAGTACTTC. Translated, it gives CASSRFRGDNEQYF.

This clonotype was detected only a few times. The chain recombines TRBV29-1 with TRBJ1-1; D gene unclear. The CDR3 is made up of 16 amino acids. V gave up 4 bases and J gave up 1 base, with 19 bases separating them. The germline CDR1 and CDR2 sequences are SQVTM and ANQGSEA. The CDR3 protein is CSVGGHWWTENTEAFF. The CDR3 coding sequence is TGCAGCGTTGGCGGTCATTGGTGGACGGAGAACACTGAAGCTTTCTTT.

The chain joins TRBV7-9 to TRBJ2-5; 8 nucleotides line up with TRBD1. The V segment lost 6 bases and the J segment 4 bases; nucleotides outside the gene matches: 7. Germline V gene data show CDR1 as SEHNR and CDR2 as FQNEAQ (reference sequence). This CDR3 contains 14 residues. CDR3 amino acids: CASRPPGGRETQYF. The CDR3 bases are TGTGCCAGCAGACCCCCAGGGGGCAGAGAGACCCAGTACTTC.

This clonotype has more than one count but fewer than ten. The chain has TRBV19 and TRBJ1-2, with 7 nucleotides matching TRBD1. The V gene's germline CDR1 is LNHDA and CDR2 SQIVND (reference sequence). CDR3 size: 15 residues. With 3 bases clipped from V and 0 bases from J, the junction kept 4 bases outside the gene matches. The CDR3 nucleotides are TGTGCCAGTAGTATCAATGACAGGGCTAACTATGGCTACACCTTC. Translation gives CASSINDRANYGYTF.

This clonotype is medium-sized within its sample. The V and J genes are TRBV6-6 and TRBJ2-3; tentative D call: TRBD1 (5 bases). The V end was cut by 4 bases, the J end by 3 bases, with 11 bases between. The CDR3 extends over 14 amino acids. Germline V CDR1 and CDR2: MNHNY, SVGAGI (reference sequence). The CDR3 nucleotides read TGTGCCAGCAGTTCGACAGACTGGACAGATACGCAGTATTTT. As protein: CASSSTDWTDTQYF.

This clonotype was counted many times. The chain combines TRBV3-1 with TRBJ2-2; 7 bases match TRBD2. The CDR3 consists of 16 residues. Germline lookup yields CDR1 LGHDT and CDR2 YNNKEL (reference sequence). Losses at the gene ends were 3 bases for V and 5 bases for J; bases not matched to a gene: 9. CDR3: CASSHSSGGGTGELFF. CDR3 DNA: TGTGCCAGCAGCCATTCTTCGGGAGGAGGGACCGGGGAGCTGTTTTTT.

The chain carries TRBV27 and TRBJ2-7, with D maybe TRBD1 (5 bases). CDR1 and CDR2 (germline): MNHEY, SMNVEV (reference sequence). V was cut by 2 bases and J by 2 bases, with 13 bases left in between. CDR3 length equals 15 residues. The CDR3 protein is CASSLKGHTAYEQYF. In nucleotides, the CDR3 is TGTGCCAGCAGTTTAAAGGGGCATACCGCCTACGAGCAGTACTTC.

This clonotype was found many times. The chain links TRBV20-1 to TRBJ2-2; tentatively, D is TRBD2 (7 bases). The V end was cut by 2 bases, the J end by 3 bases, with 16 bases between. CDR3 length: 16 residues. The germline gives CDR1 DFQATT, CDR2 SNEGSKA (reference sequence). The chain's CDR3 is CSARNPRGADTGELFF. CDR3 nucleotide sequence: TGCAGTGCTAGAAACCCTCGGGGGGCGGACACCGGGGAGCTGTTTTTT.

This clonotype has at least ten counts. The chain combines TRBV20-1 with TRBJ1-5; D is unclear. The germline CDR1 and CDR2 sequences are DFQATT and SNEGSKA (reference sequence). The length of the CDR3 is 14 residues. Trimming shortened V by 0 bases and J by 2 bases, and 8 bases separated the two germline ends. The CDR3 reads CSARDIAGNQPQHF. CDR3 bases: TGCAGTGCTAGAGATATCGCAGGCAATCAGCCCCAGCATTTT.

This clonotype was counted many times. V gene TRBV12-3 or TRBV12-4 combines with J gene TRBJ2-3; 7 nucleotides agree with TRBD1. The CDR3 has 15 residues. V dropped 3 bases and J dropped 3; count of bases not matched to a gene: 6. CDR3 sequence: CASSFIGGQTDTQYF. The DNA for the CDR3 is TGTGCCAGCAGTTTCATAGGGGGCCAGACAGATACGCAGTATTTT.

This clonotype was counted at least ten times. The CDR3 region has the DNA TGTGCCAGCAGCCAAGCCGGGCCAGATACGCAGTATTTT. Residues: CASSQAGPDTQYF. The chain employs TRBV14 and TRBJ2-3; D call uncertain. This CDR3 region has 13 residues. The ends were cut back, 1 base at V and 4 bases at J, with 6 bases in the middle. The germline gives CDR1 SGHDN, CDR2 FVKESK.

This clonotype was seen more than once but under ten times. This chain links TRBV29-1 with TRBJ2-7; no reliable D call. Trimming stripped 4 bases from V and 3 bases from J, with 10 bases between. The CDR3 has 12 amino acids. Germline-derived CDR1 and CDR2 are SQVTM and ANQGSEA. CDR3 region: CSVVFAGYEQYF. CDR3 nucleotides: TGCAGCGTTGTCTTTGCCGGCTACGAGCAGTACTTC.

This clonotype occurred many times. Since the CDR3 does not end with the conserved phenylalanine or tryptophan, this likely comes from a read error. The limits of the CDR3 on the DNA are not certain, so only TCRdb's listed CDR3 is given. The V gene is TRBV25-1, the J gene TRBJ1-1. CDR1 and CDR2 (germline): MGHDK, SYGVNS. The CDR3 contains 10 residues when both ends are counted. The CDR3 spells CASSEFRRAG.

This clonotype has ten or more counts. This sequence joins TRBV28 and TRBJ2-1; D not certain. Germline V gene sequence: CDR1 MDHEN, CDR2 SYDVKM. CDR3 length: 13 residues. Trimming pared 6 bases from V and 0 bases from J, leaving 6 bases between. CDR3 protein: CASRPASYNEQFF. CDR3 sequence (DNA): TGTGCCAGCAGGCCCGCCTCCTACAATGAGCAGTTCTTC.